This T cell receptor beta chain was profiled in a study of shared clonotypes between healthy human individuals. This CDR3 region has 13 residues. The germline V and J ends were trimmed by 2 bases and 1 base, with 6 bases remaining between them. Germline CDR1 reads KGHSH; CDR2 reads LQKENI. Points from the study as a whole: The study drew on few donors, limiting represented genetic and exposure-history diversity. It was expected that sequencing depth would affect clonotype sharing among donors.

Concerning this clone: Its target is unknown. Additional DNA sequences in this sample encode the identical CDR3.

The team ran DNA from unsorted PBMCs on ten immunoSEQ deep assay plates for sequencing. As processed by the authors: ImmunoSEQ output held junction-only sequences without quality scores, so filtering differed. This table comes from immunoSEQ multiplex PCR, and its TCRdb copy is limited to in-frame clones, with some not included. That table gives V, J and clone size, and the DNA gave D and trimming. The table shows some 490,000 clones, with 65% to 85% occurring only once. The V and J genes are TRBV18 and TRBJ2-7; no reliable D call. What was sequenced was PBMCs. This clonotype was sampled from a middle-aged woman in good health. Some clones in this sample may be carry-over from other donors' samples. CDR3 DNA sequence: TGTGCCAGCTCACCAGCGCCATCCTACGAGCAGTACTTC. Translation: CASSPAPSYEQYF.